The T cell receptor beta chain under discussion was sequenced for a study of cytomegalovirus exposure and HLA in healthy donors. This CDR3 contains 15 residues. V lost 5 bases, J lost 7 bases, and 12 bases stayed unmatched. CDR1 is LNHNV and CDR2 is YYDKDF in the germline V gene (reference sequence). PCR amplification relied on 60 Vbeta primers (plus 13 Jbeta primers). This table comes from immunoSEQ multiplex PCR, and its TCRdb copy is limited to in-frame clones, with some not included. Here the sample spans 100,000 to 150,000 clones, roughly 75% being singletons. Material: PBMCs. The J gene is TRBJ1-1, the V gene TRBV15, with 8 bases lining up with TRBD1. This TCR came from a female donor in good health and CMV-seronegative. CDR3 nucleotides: TGTGCCACCAGCGGGATTGGGGACAGGCAGATTGAAGCTTTCTTT. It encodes CATSGIGDRQIEAFF.